A selection of T cell receptor beta chains follows, all from one sample in a study of T cells in Graves' hyperthyroidism and ophthalmopathy. Using its own MiXCR run on the multiplex PCR reads, TCRdb lists one record per CDR3 protein. The sample records about 570,000 distinct CDR3 sequences, around 46% being singletons. The sequenced sample was peripheral blood or thyroid tissue (not recorded which). The receptor set was obtained from an adult woman with Graves' disease, either hyperthyroidism or ophthalmopathy (not recorded which). Both conserved end residues are part of each CDR3. Each record gives: J gene, V gene, D gene, CDR3 protein. D genes are given only for firm matches.

TRBJ1-6	TRBV2	TRBD1	CASQTGTGTSPLHF
TRBJ1-5	TRBV12-3/TRBV12-4	NA	CASSLAFGPNGAQHF
TRBJ2-7	TRBV27	NA	CASRRGTTVDYEQYF
TRBJ1-6	TRBV6-5	NA	CASSYRPDGRGSPLHF
TRBJ1-1	TRBV7-2	NA	CASSLEGDRGMLNTEAFF
TRBJ1-2	TRBV5-1	TRBD1	CASSLGGTGGGYGYTF
TRBJ1-2	TRBV5-1	TRBD1	CASRYRDRGIYGYTF
TRBJ2-7	TRBV5-1	NA	CASSPRRGLIAEQYF
TRBJ1-1	TRBV30	NA	CAWSVFQGTNTEAFF
TRBJ1-1	TRBV25-1	NA	CASSDRGSFLTEAFF
TRBJ2-7	TRBV29-1	TRBD2	CSVGGLADSYEQYF
TRBJ2-5	TRBV7-9	TRBD1	CASSSRTGARGETQYF
TRBJ1-3	TRBV7-9	NA	CASSLSRDTGYTIYF
TRBJ1-2	TRBV7-8	NA	CASNFGDGYTF
TRBJ1-1	TRBV5-8	NA	CASSPWRREATEAFF
TRBJ2-5	TRBV7-9	NA	CASSFYQETQYF
TRBJ2-5	TRBV4-1	NA	CASRGIGWDLGTQYF
TRBJ1-1	TRBV29-1	NA	CSVDVGAGNTEAFF
TRBJ1-3	TRBV12-3/TRBV12-4	NA	CASTLGGNTIYF
TRBJ1-1	TRBV11-1	NA	CASSLSEKNTEAFF
TRBJ2-7	TRBV20-1	TRBD1	CSARDPDRVKIHEQYF
TRBJ2-5	TRBV27	TRBD2	CASSPLAGLETQYF
TRBJ2-7	TRBV19	NA	CASSADFYEQYF
TRBJ1-4	TRBV30	TRBD1	CAWSPDRAEKLFF
TRBJ2-5	TRBV11-1	TRBD1	CASSPRQGNQETQYF
TRBJ1-1	TRBV12-3/TRBV12-4	TRBD1	CASSFKATGEAFF
TRBJ1-2	TRBV29-1	NA	CSVEGGGAYGYTF
TRBJ1-1	TRBV29-1	NA	CSVSGSGGGTEAFF
TRBJ1-1	TRBV6-1	TRBD1	CAGGGRGPAEAFF
TRBJ2-6	TRBV7-2	NA	CALRGPSGANVLTF
TRBJ1-5	TRBV15	NA	CATSRPRGNQPQHF
TRBJ1-1	TRBV19	NA	CASSLLTGYTEAFF
TRBJ2-3	TRBV6-5	NA	CASRNTADTQYF
TRBJ1-5	TRBV4-1	NA	CASSGVGRPQHF
TRBJ1-4	TRBV28	TRBD1	CASSSPGTGLNEKLFF
TRBJ1-1	TRBV12-3/TRBV12-4	NA	CASSLAGAKNTEAFF
TRBJ2-7	TRBV6-1	NA	CASSEEGANSYEQYF
TRBJ2-5	TRBV10-3	TRBD2	CAISEWEGMMETQYF
TRBJ2-7	TRBV20-1	TRBD2	CSARDFSGSGIEQYF
TRBJ2-1	TRBV11-2	NA	CASSHIRDGLYNEQFF
TRBJ1-2	TRBV7-2	TRBD1	CASSQGQLGGYTF
TRBJ1-6	TRBV6-1	NA	CASSYRPSSYNSPLHF
TRBJ2-7	TRBV7-6	NA	CASSSGPNYEQYF
TRBJ2-2	TRBV6-5	NA	CASRGRESTGELFF
TRBJ2-2	TRBV9	NA	CASSARGGGSIGELFF
TRBJ1-1	TRBV7-9	NA	CASHSGGLNTEAFF